This note documents a single TCR beta chain sequence. How the authors handled the data: Counts of nucleated cells, estimated from reference gene primer amplification, were obtained. The data were produced by immunoSEQ multiplex PCR, yet TCRdb's version contains in-frame clones alone and is incomplete. For V, J and clone size, that table is used; D and trimming come from the DNA. The sample has under 250,000 clones; around 80% are singletons. This entry comes from a study of blood T cell repertoires in COVID-19. Study overall: Samples of COVID-19 (acute and convalescent) were obtained from the United States, Italy and Spain. PBMCs, B-cell-depleted T cells, or T cells provided the cDNA or gDNA that made up the material.

CDR1 and CDR2 (germline): SNHLY, FYNNEI. The V gene end was trimmed by 7 bases and the J gene end by 2 bases; junction bases not matched to a gene: 4. There are 13 residues in the CDR3. Sequenced sample: peripheral blood. This receptor was taken from a man in his fifties with active or convalescent COVID-19. J is TRBJ2-5 and V is TRBV2, with TRBD1 matching 7 bases. CDR3 in amino acids: CASNRDSQETQYF. CDR3 DNA sequence: TGTGCCAGCAACCGGGACAGTCAAGAGACCCAGTACTTC. Full variable domain (remainder filled in from reference TRBV2 and TRBJ2-5): EPEVTQTPSHQVTQMGQEVILRCVPISNHLYFYWYRQILGQKVEFLVSFYNNEISEKSEIFDDQFSVERPDGSNFTLKIRSTKLEDSAMYFCASNRDSQETQYFGPGTRLLVL.